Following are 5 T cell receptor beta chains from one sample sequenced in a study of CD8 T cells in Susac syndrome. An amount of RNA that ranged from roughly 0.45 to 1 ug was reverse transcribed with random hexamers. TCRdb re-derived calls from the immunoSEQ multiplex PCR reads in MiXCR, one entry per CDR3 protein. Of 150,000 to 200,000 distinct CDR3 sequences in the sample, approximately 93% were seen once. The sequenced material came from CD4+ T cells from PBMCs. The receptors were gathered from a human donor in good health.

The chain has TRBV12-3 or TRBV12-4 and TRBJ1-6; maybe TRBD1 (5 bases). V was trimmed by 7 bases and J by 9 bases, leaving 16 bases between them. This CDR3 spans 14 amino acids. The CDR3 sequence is CASNPGLATSPLHF. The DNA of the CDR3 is TGTGCCAGCAATCCGGGACTCGCTACTTCACCCCTCCACTTT.

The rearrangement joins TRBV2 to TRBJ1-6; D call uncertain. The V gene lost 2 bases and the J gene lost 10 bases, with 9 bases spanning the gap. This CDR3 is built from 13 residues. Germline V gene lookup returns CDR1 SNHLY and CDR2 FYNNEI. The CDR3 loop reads CASSETGGSPLHF. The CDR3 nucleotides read TGTGCCAGCAGTGAAACGGGAGGCTCACCCCTCCACTTT.

The CDR3 sequence: CASSYLAGGPVTGELFF. CDR3 DNA sequence: TGTGCCAGCAGTTACTTAGCGGGGGGGCCGGTCACCGGGGAGCTGTTTTTT. This chain connects TRBV6-2 or TRBV6-3 to TRBJ2-2, with 11 bases aligning to TRBD2. From germline, CDR1 is MNHEY and CDR2 SVGEGT. V gave up 1 base and J gave up 4 bases; unmatched junction bases: 5. This CDR3 comprises 17 residues.

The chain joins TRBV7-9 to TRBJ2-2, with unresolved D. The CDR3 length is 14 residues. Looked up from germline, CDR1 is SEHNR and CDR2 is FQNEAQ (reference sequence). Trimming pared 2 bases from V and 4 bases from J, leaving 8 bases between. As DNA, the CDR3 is TGTGCCAGCAGCTTATATACGCTCACCGGGGAGCTGTTTTTT. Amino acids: CASSLYTLTGELFF.

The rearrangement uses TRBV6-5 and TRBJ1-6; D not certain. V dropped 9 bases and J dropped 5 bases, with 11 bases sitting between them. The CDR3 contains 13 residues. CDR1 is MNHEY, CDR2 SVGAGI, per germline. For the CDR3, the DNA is TGTGCCAGTCGGAGAGAACATAATTCACCCCTCCACTTT. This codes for CASRREHNSPLHF.